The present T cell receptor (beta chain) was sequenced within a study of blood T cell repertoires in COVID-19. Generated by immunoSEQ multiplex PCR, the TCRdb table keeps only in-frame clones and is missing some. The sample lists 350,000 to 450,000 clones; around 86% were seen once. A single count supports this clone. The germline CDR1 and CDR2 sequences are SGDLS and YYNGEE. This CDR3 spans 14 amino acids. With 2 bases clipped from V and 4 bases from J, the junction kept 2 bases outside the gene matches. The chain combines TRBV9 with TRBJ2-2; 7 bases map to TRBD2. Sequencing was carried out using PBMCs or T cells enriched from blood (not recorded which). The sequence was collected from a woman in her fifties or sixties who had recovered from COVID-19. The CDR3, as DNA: TGTGCCAGCAGCGTGGCTAGCGGCACCGGGGAGCTGTTTTTT. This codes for CASSVASGTGELFF.